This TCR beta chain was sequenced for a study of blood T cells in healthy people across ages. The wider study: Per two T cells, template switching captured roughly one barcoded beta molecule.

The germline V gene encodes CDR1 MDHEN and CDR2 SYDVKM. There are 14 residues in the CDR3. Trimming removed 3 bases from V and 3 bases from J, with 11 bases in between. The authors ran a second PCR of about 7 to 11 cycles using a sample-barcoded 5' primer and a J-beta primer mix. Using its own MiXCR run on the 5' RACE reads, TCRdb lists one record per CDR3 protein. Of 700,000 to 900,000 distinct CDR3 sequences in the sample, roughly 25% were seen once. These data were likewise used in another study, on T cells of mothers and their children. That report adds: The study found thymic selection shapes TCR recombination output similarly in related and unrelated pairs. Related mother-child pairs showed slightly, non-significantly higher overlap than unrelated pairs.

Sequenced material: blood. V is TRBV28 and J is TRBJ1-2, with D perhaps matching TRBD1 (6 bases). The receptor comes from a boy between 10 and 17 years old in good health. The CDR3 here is CASSLGAPYYGYTF. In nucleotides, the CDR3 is TGTGCCAGCAGTTTGGGGGCGCCCTACTATGGCTACACCTTC.